One and the same sample provided the 32 T cell receptor beta chains below, sequenced in a study of T cell responses to AZD1222 COVID-19 vaccine. TCRdb's table, derived via immunoSEQ multiplex PCR, lists solely in-frame clones and lacks some. The sample records 180,000 or so clones, approximately 95% being singletons. The source was peripheral blood, collected 28 days after the second AZD1222 dose. Receptors were obtained from an adult who received the AZD1222 COVID-19 vaccine.

The chain recombines TRBV29-1 with TRBJ1-2; D possibly corresponds to TRBD1 (5 bases). Germline lookup yields CDR1 SQVTM and CDR2 ANQGSEA. The CDR3 has 12 residues. V was cut by 0 bases and J by 5 bases, with 7 bases left in between. CDR3 amino acids: CSVEEGGYGYTF. DNA for the CDR3: TGCAGCGTTGAAGAGGGGGGTTATGGCTACACCTTC. Full variable domain (outside the CDR3, taken from reference TRBV29-1 and TRBJ1-2): SAVISQKPSRDICQRGTSLTIQCQVDSQVTMMFWYRQQPGQSLTLIATANQGSEATYESGFVIDKFPISRPNLTFSTLTVSNMSPEDSSIYLCSVEEGGYGYTFGSGTRLTVV.

V usage is TRBV6-6 and J usage is TRBJ1-3, with 7 bases fitting TRBD1. After removal of 4 bases from V and 4 bases from J, the junction contained 4 bases not matched to a gene. Germline-derived CDR1 and CDR2 are MNHNY and SVGAGI (reference sequence). The CDR3 loop spans 14 amino acids. The CDR3 DNA reads TGTGCCAGCAGTTGGGACAGATCGGGAAACACCATATATTTT. It codes for CASSWDRSGNTIYF.

This clone came up a few times. The CDR3 here is CASSLVTGTGANVLTF. Written as DNA, the CDR3 is TGCGCCAGCAGCTTGGTTACGGGGACTGGGGCCAACGTCCTGACTTTC. V gene TRBV5-1 combines with J gene TRBJ2-6, with D perhaps TRBD2 (5 bases). CDR1 and CDR2 (germline): SGHRS, YFSETQ. V lost 0 bases and J 2 bases, leaving 9 bases between the germline ends. This CDR3 has 16 amino acids.

The chain links TRBV12-5 to TRBJ1-5; D is ambiguous. CDR1 is LGHNT and CDR2 is FRNRAP in the germline V gene. The CDR3 length is 13 residues. V was clipped by 1 base and J by 5 bases, with 6 bases between them. CDR3 DNA: TGTGCTAGTGGTTTGGCCCAGTATCAGCCCCAGCATTTT. Translated, it gives CASGLAQYQPQHF. Drawing the rest from reference TRBV12-5 and TRBJ1-5, the complete variable domain is DARVTQTPRHKVTEMGQEVTMRCQPILGHNTVFWYRQTMMQGLELLAYFRNRAPLDDSGMPKDRFSAEMPDATLATLKIQPSEPRDSAVYFCASGLAQYQPQHFGDGTRLSIL.

The gene calls are TRBV7-9 and TRBJ1-1; D perhaps matches TRBD1 (5 bases). Germline V CDR1 and CDR2: SEHNR, FQNEAQ (reference sequence). CDR3 length: 11 amino acids. Deletions cut 5 bases from V and 10 bases from J, with 11 bases between. The CDR3 nucleotides read TGTGCCAGCAGCCCGGGACTAGGAGCTTTCTTT. It encodes CASSPGLGAFF.

On this clone: Other DNA sequences from this sample encode an identical CDR3 as well. The V and J genes are TRBV20-1 and TRBJ1-1; no clear D. V shed 3 bases and J shed 0 bases, with 2 bases lying between them. The CDR3 contains 11 residues. Germline CDR1 and CDR2: DFQATT and SNEGSKA (reference sequence). CDR3 DNA sequence: TGCAGTGCTAGGATGAACACTGAAGCTTTCTTT. This gives the protein CSARMNTEAFF.

This clone has only a few counts. V and J are TRBV15 and TRBJ2-5; no clear D gene. Germline V gives CDR1 LNHNV, CDR2 YYDKDF (reference sequence). Trimming took off 0 bases at V and 5 bases at J, with 7 bases between the two ends. The CDR3 spans 13 residues. DNA for the CDR3: TGTGCCACCAGCAGAGAGGTTGGGGAGACCCAGTACTTC. It encodes CATSREVGETQYF.

The chain is built from TRBV6-5 and TRBJ1-3; weak D call: TRBD1 (5 bases). Trimming took off 2 bases at V and 0 bases at J, with 8 bases between the two ends. Germline V gene data show CDR1 as MNHEY and CDR2 as SVGAGI. This CDR3 has 15 residues. The CDR3 sequence is CASSYEGTSGNTIYF. The CDR3 nucleotides read TGTGCCAGCAGTTACGAGGGGACCTCTGGAAACACCATATATTTT.

V usage is TRBV3-1 (or the pseudogene TRBV3-2) and J usage is TRBJ2-3, with TRBD2 matching over 9 bases. The germline V gene encodes CDR1 LGHDT and CDR2 YNNKEL (reference sequence). V shed 6 bases and J 4 bases; nucleotides not matched to a gene: 8. This CDR3 comprises 15 residues. The CDR3, as DNA: TGTGCCAGCAGTCTGCCGGGACTAGCTTCAGATACGCAGTATTTT. This gives the protein CASSLPGLASDTQYF.

The chain is built from TRBV5-1 and TRBJ2-3; 7 nucleotides agree with TRBD1. The junction had 4 bases not matched to a gene; V was cut back by 2 bases and J by 1 base. Germline loops: CDR1 SGHRS, CDR2 YFSETQ. The CDR3 has 15 amino acids. The CDR3 bases are TGCGCCAGCAGCTTTAACCAGGGGGGCACAGATACGCAGTATTTT. It codes for CASSFNQGGTDTQYF.

The chain has TRBV7-2 and TRBJ1-5; no clear D gene. Between the trimmed V and J ends, which lost 5 bases and 5 bases, there was a span of 10 bases. Germline V lookup: CDR1 SGHTA, CDR2 FQGNSA. The CDR3 extends over 13 amino acids. The CDR3 sequence is CASSPTWHQPQHF. The CDR3 region has the DNA TGTGCCAGCAGCCCCACGTGGCATCAGCCCCAGCATTTT.

The chain has TRBV20-1 and TRBJ1-6; 7 bases agree with TRBD1. The CDR3 runs to 14 residues. The V and J ends lost 3 bases and 7 bases, in that order; junction bases with no gene match: 6. CDR1 and CDR2 from the germline V gene are DFQATT and SNEGSKA (reference sequence). The CDR3 DNA sequence: TGCAGTGCTAGTACTGGACAGGAAAATTCACCCCTCCACTTT. It specifies CSASTGQENSPLHF.

The V and J genes are TRBV5-5 and TRBJ2-5, with 11 bases that match TRBD2. Per germline, CDR1 SGHKS and CDR2 YYEKEE (reference sequence). V shed 6 bases, J shed 4 bases, and the junction held 14 bases outside the gene matches. This CDR3 region has 17 residues. The CDR3 bases are TGTGCCAGCACCTCAGTCCAGGCTAGCGGGGGGCGAGAGACCCAGTACTTC. Translated, it gives CASTSVQASGGRETQYF.

This chain uses TRBV3-1 (or the pseudogene TRBV3-2) with TRBJ1-1, with D possibly TRBD1 on 5 matching bases. V lost 4 bases to trimming and J lost 4 bases, with 22 bases between them. The V gene's germline CDR1 is LGHDT and CDR2 YNNKEL (reference sequence). CDR3 length equals 17 residues. The CDR3 loop is CASSRKGGRDGGTEAFF. CDR3 DNA sequence: TGTGCCAGCAGCCGCAAGGGAGGTAGGGACGGGGGCACTGAAGCTTTCTTT.

The CDR3 nucleotides read TGTGCCAGCAGCCACGGACAGGTTATGAACACTGAAGCTTTCTTT. This encodes CASSHGQVMNTEAFF. The V call is TRBV3-1 (or the pseudogene TRBV3-2), the J call TRBJ1-1; 7 bases map to TRBD1. Germline V gene lookup returns CDR1 LGHDT and CDR2 YNNKEL (reference sequence). The CDR3 covers 15 residues. With 3 bases clipped from V and 0 bases from J, the junction kept 4 bases outside the gene matches.

This chain uses TRBV6-1 with TRBJ2-3; 9 bases map to TRBD2. CDR3 size: 16 residues. The junction had 5 bases not matched to a gene; V was cut back by 2 bases and J by 2 bases. Germline V lookup: CDR1 MNHNS, CDR2 SASEGT. The CDR3 nucleotides are TGTGCCAGCAGTGAAAAGCGGGGGGATTACACAGATACGCAGTATTTT. It encodes CASSEKRGDYTDTQYF.

J is TRBJ2-6 and V is TRBV2, with D possibly being TRBD1 or TRBD2 (5 bases each). The germline CDR1 and CDR2 sequences are SNHLY and FYNNEI. V was shortened by 5 bases and J by 2 bases, with 10 bases between the two germline ends. There are 15 residues in the CDR3. CDR3 nucleotides: TGTGCCAGCAGTTCCTTGGGGGCTGGGGCCAACGTCCTGACTTTC. This encodes CASSSLGAGANVLTF.

CDR3 DNA: TGTGCCAGTAACTCCAGGGTATGGGGCCCAGATACGCAGTATTTT. Translated, it gives CASNSRVWGPDTQYF. This rearrangement joins TRBV19 to TRBJ2-3, with D possibly matching TRBD1 (5 bases). Germline V gene data show CDR1 as LNHDA and CDR2 as SQIVND (reference sequence). The CDR3 contains 15 residues. The ends were cut back, 7 bases at V and 4 bases at J, with 18 bases in the middle.

This sequence joins TRBV6-6 and TRBJ2-2; 15 nucleotides line up with TRBD2. CDR1 and CDR2 from the germline V gene are MNHNY and SVGAGI (reference sequence). This CDR3 comprises 17 residues. With 5 bases clipped from V and 1 base from J, the junction kept 2 bases outside the gene matches. The CDR3: CASSRTSGGENTGELFF. CDR3 coding DNA: TGTGCCAGCAGTCGGACTAGCGGGGGGGAGAACACCGGGGAGCTGTTTTTT.

This clone was counted a few times. The chain combines TRBV12-3 or TRBV12-4 with TRBJ1-1, with a weak D call TRBD1 (5 bases). The CDR3 runs to 12 residues. Trimming left V 1 base short and J 10 bases short, with 10 bases between. DNA of the CDR3: TGTGCCAGCAGTTTAGGGGGGGTAGGAGCTTTCTTT. Its protein product is CASSLGGVGAFF.

Regarding this clone: Other DNA sequences of this sample code for an identical CDR3. The chain has TRBV6-2 or TRBV6-3 and TRBJ2-3; D uncertain. The CDR3 covers 12 residues. Trimming cost V 0 bases and J 6 bases, with 4 bases left between them. Germline CDR1 reads MNHEY; CDR2 reads SVGEGT. CDR3 sequence: CASSYSKDTQYF. CDR3 nucleotides: TGTGCCAGCAGTTACTCTAAGGATACGCAGTATTTT.

This sequence joins TRBV10-3 and TRBJ1-3; no firm D call. Germline lookup yields CDR1 ENHRY and CDR2 SYGVKD. V shed 10 bases and J shed 4 bases, with 20 bases lying between them. This CDR3 is 15 amino acids long. The CDR3 loop reads CATTLEDYQGNTIYF. The CDR3 DNA is TGTGCCACCACCCTGGAGGATTATCAAGGAAACACCATATATTTT.

The chain recombines TRBV9 with TRBJ1-3; maybe TRBD1 (5 bases). The CDR3 consists of 15 residues. V gave up 4 bases and J gave up 2 bases, with 13 bases separating them. CDR1 SGDLS and CDR2 YYNGEE come from the germline V gene. CDR3 coding DNA: TGTGCCAGCAGCACCCTAGACAGTGCTGGAAACACCATATATTTT. Translation: CASSTLDSAGNTIYF.

J is TRBJ2-5 and V is TRBV7-3; 10 bases are shared with TRBD1. V dropped 5 bases and J dropped 2; count of bases not matched to a gene: 5. Germline V gene sequence: CDR1 SGHTA, CDR2 FQGTGA. The CDR3 is 15 amino acids. The CDR3 protein is CASSRGQGIQETQYF. The CDR3 DNA follows: TGTGCCAGCAGCCGGGGACAGGGGATTCAAGAGACCCAGTACTTC.

This chain uses TRBV5-4 with TRBJ1-5; D possibly corresponds to TRBD1 (5 bases). Trimming shortened V by 4 bases and J by 7 bases, and 18 bases separated the two germline ends. Germline V gives CDR1 SGHNT, CDR2 YYREEE (reference sequence). The CDR3 totals 15 residues. The CDR3 region is CASSPGTQKGQPQHF. The CDR3 nucleotides are TGTGCCAGCAGCCCCGGGACCCAGAAAGGGCAGCCCCAGCATTTT.

This clone was counted only a few times. The V gene is TRBV10-3, the J gene TRBJ1-6; 8 bases map to TRBD1. The CDR3 runs 17 residues. Unmatched junction bases numbered 11, after V lost 3 bases and J lost 7 bases. Germline CDR1 is ENHRY and CDR2 is SYGVKD. The CDR3, as DNA: TGTGCCATCAGTGACCCGGGGACAGGTAGGAAGAATTCACCCCTCCACTTT. Protein sequence: CAISDPGTGRKNSPLHF.

The chain employs TRBV7-2 and TRBJ2-3; TRBD2 aligns across 11 bases. The CDR3 totals 16 residues. The germline V gene encodes CDR1 SGHTA and CDR2 FQGNSA. V lost 5 bases and J lost 6; bases outside the gene matches: 10. The CDR3 region is CASSPRGASGGDTQYF. The CDR3 bases are TGTGCCAGCAGCCCTAGGGGGGCTAGCGGGGGGGATACGCAGTATTTT.

The V and J genes are TRBV11-2 and TRBJ1-4; D is uncertain. The CDR3 has 14 amino acids. V was pared by 2 bases and J by 4 bases, with 8 bases between. From germline, CDR1 is SGHAT and CDR2 FQNNGV. This CDR3 is CASSLTRGNEKLFF. The DNA of the CDR3 is TGTGCCAGCAGCTTAACGCGGGGTAATGAAAAACTGTTTTTT.

The gene calls are TRBV28 and TRBJ1-4; TRBD1 matches 7 bases. V gave up 5 bases and J gave up 5 bases; unmatched junction bases: 5. The CDR3 consists of 14 residues. Germline V CDR1 and CDR2: MDHEN, SYDVKM. CDR3 amino acids: CASSHRGTNEKLFF. CDR3 bases: TGTGCCAGCAGTCACAGGGGAACCAATGAAAAACTGTTTTTT.

The chain recombines TRBV27 with TRBJ2-2, with D maybe TRBD1 (5 bases). V was shortened by 2 bases and J by 5 bases, with 15 bases between the two germline ends. This CDR3 is 16 amino acids long. The germline V gene has CDR1 MNHEY and CDR2 SMNVEV (reference sequence). CDR3 sequence (DNA): TGTGCCAGCAGTTTAAGGGGCCTCCTGGGTACCGGGGAGCTGTTTTTT. Translation: CASSLRGLLGTGELFF.

The chain couples TRBV19 to TRBJ1-1; tentatively, D is TRBD1 (5 bases). The germline V gene encodes CDR1 LNHDA and CDR2 SQIVND (reference sequence). The ends were cut back, 5 bases at V and 4 bases at J, with 17 bases in the middle. This CDR3 has 15 residues. CDR3 region: CASSPHFGRGTEAFF. In DNA form, the CDR3 reads TGTGCCAGTAGTCCCCACTTTGGAAGGGGCACTGAAGCTTTCTTT. The complete variable domain, with remaining parts taken from reference TRBV19 and TRBJ1-1, reads DGGITQSPKYLFRKEGQNVTLSCEQNLNHDAMYWYRQDPGQGLRLIYYSQIVNDFQKGDIAEGYSVSREKKESFPLTVTSAQKNPTAFYLCASSPHFGRGTEAFFGQGTRLTVV.

CDR3 nucleotide sequence: TGTGCCAGCAGTGCTGGCTATGGCTACACCTTC. This encodes CASSAGYGYTF. The rearrangement joins TRBV6-4 to TRBJ1-2; D unresolved. V shed 4 bases and J shed 4 bases, with 4 bases lying between them. The CDR3 extends over 11 amino acids. The germline V gene encodes CDR1 MRHNA and CDR2 SNTAGT.